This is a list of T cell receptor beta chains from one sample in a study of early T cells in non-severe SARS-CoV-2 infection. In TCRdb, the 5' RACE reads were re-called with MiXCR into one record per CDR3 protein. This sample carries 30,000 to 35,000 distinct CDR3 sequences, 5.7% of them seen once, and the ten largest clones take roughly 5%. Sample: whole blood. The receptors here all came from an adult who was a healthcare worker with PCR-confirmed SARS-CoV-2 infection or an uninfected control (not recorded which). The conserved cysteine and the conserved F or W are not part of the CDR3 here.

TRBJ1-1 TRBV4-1 ASSQTNSRNRRNTEAF
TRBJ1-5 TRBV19 ASSIGTGGPNSNQPQH
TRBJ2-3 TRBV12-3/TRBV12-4 ASSFILTSRSSTDTQY
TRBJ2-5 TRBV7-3 ASSKIPARGETQY
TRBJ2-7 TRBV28 ASSLARLSSYEQY
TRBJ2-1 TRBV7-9 ASSPSFASPRSDEQF
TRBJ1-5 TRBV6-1 ASSRPSEWDQPQH
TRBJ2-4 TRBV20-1 SARGPNLAKNIQY
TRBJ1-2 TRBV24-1 ATSMPGNNYGYT
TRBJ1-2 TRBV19 ASARGYGYT
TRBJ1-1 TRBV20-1 SASQGMNTEAF
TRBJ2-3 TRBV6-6 ASTDRSFSTDTQY
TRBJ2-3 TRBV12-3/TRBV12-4 ASSFGTAGADTQY
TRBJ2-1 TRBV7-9 ASSPYIAGDGYNEQF